The 26 T cell receptor beta chains below were found in one sample sequenced in a study of regulatory T cells in long-lasting Graves disease. Sample time point: newly diagnosed GD, antithyroid drugs for less than 3 months. RNA from PBMCs was the source of the TCR library. In building TCR beta libraries, iRepertoire HTBI primers were used together with Arm-PCR of CDR3 regions. TCRdb called the multiplex PCR reads again in MiXCR, with one record for every CDR3 protein. The sample holds under 800,000 distinct CDR3 sequences, 15% to 20% seen once. These data were also filed under a second study, of T cells in Graves' hyperthyroidism and ophthalmopathy.

This sample comprised peripheral blood mononuclear cells (PBMCs), obtained at new diagnosis, from a patient treated with antithyroid drugs. These receptors originate from a woman aged 25 to 39 with Graves disease.

This clonotype was recorded a few times. V gene TRBV5-1 combines with J gene TRBJ2-5; D unresolved. The CDR3 runs to 15 residues. The germline gives CDR1 SGHRS, CDR2 YFSETQ. The germline V and J ends were trimmed by 0 bases and 1 base, with 10 bases remaining between them. This chain's CDR3 is CASSLGPTFQETQYF. The CDR3 nucleotides are TGCGCCAGCAGCTTGGGGCCGACATTCCAAGAGACCCAGTACTTC.

The genes are TRBV20-1 and TRBJ2-1, with D uncertain. V was shortened by 1 base and J by 7 bases, with 20 bases between the two germline ends. The CDR3 is made up of 16 amino acids. The V gene's germline CDR1 is DFQATT and CDR2 SNEGSKA (reference sequence). The CDR3 protein is CSARGPWSEQVNEQFF. The CDR3 DNA reads as TGCAGTGCTAGAGGCCCATGGTCGGAGCAGGTTAATGAGCAGTTCTTC.

V gene TRBV30 combines with J gene TRBJ2-3; either TRBD1 or TRBD2 may supply D (5 bases each). Looked up from germline, CDR1 is GTSNPN and CDR2 is SVGIG (reference sequence). V was shortened by 0 bases and J by 2 bases, with 12 bases between the two germline ends. The CDR3 is 15 amino acids. In DNA, the CDR3 is TGTGCCTGGAGTGTACGGGGCAGGCCCACAGATACGCAGTATTTT. Amino acids: CAWSVRGRPTDTQYF. Full variable domain (rest looked up from reference TRBV30 and TRBJ2-3): SQTIHQWPATLVQPVGSPLSLECTVEGTSNPNLYWYRQAAGRGLQLLFYSVGIGQISSEVPQNLSASRPQDRQFILSSKKLLLSDSGFYLCAWSVRGRPTDTQYFGPGTRLTVL.

This clonotype was found once. The chain links TRBV20-1 to TRBJ1-5, with D uncertain. Germline-derived CDR1 and CDR2 are DFQATT and SNEGSKA (reference sequence). V was clipped by 0 bases and J by 0 bases, with 6 bases between them. This CDR3 has 14 amino acids. Here the CDR3 DNA reads TGCAGTGCTAGAGAAGAGGTTAGCAATCAGCCCCAGCATTTT. Its translation is CSAREEVSNQPQHF.

This clonotype was counted between two and nine times. J is TRBJ2-2 and V is TRBV7-3, with 10 bases that match TRBD2. Germline V gene data show CDR1 as SGHTA and CDR2 as FQGTGA. The CDR3 spans 15 residues. After removal of 6 bases from V and 3 bases from J, the junction contained 4 bases not matched to a gene. The CDR3 coding sequence is TGTGCCAGCAGGTTAGCGGGAGGCCACACCGGGGAGCTGTTTTTT. Translated: CASRLAGGHTGELFF. Full variable domain (missing parts from reference TRBV7-3 and TRBJ2-2): GAGVSQTPSNKVTEKGKYVELRCDPISGHTALYWYRQSLGQGPEFLIYFQGTGAADDSGLPNDRFFAVRPEGSVSTLKIQRTERGDSAVYLCASRLAGGHTGELFFGEGSRLTVL.

This rearrangement joins TRBV4-1 to TRBJ1-1; 7 bases map to TRBD1. The germline V gene encodes CDR1 MGHRA and CDR2 YSYEKL. CDR3 size: 16 residues. With 4 bases clipped from V and 5 bases from J, the junction kept 13 bases outside the gene matches. The CDR3 sequence is CASSRGPHRGGTEAFF. The CDR3 nucleotides read TGCGCCAGCAGCCGTGGACCCCACAGGGGAGGTACTGAAGCTTTCTTT.

V and J are TRBV30 and TRBJ1-6; no firm D call. CDR3 size: 14 residues. Germline CDR1 is GTSNPN and CDR2 is SVGIG (reference sequence). V lost 3 bases, J lost 5 bases, and 11 bases lay in between. CDR3 DNA sequence: TGTGCCTGGAGCCAACCGCCTAATAATTCACCCCTCCACTTT. Its protein is CAWSQPPNNSPLHF.

This clonotype was seen only a few times. Here the CDR3 DNA reads TGCAGTGCTACCGGGACATGGGATGAAAAACTGTTTTTT. This sequence encodes CSATGTWDEKLFF. J is TRBJ1-4 and V is TRBV20-1, with D maybe TRBD1 (6 bases). V lost 4 bases to trimming and J lost 6 bases, with 12 bases between them. Per the germline V gene, CDR1 is DFQATT and CDR2 is SNEGSKA (reference sequence). The CDR3 is 13 amino acids.

The table lists this clonotype with many counts. V and J are TRBV20-1 and TRBJ1-4, with 9 bases matching TRBD1. The CDR3 contains 12 residues. The V gene's germline CDR1 is DFQATT and CDR2 SNEGSKA (reference sequence). V trimming: 6 bases; J trimming: 14 bases; junction bases outside the gene matches: 10. The CDR3 loop reads CSAQGARRDLFF. The CDR3 region has the DNA TGCAGTGCACAGGGGGCGCGGAGGGATCTGTTTTTT.

The chain has TRBV4-1 and TRBJ2-2, with D perhaps being TRBD1 or TRBD2 (5 bases each). Trimming removed 0 bases at V and 5 bases at J, with 16 bases between. Germline-derived CDR1 and CDR2 are MGHRA and YSYEKL. The CDR3 length is 17 residues. The CDR3 DNA reads TGCGCCAGCAGCCAAGATTGGGGACGGTGGGTAACCGGGGAGCTGTTTTTT. Its protein product is CASSQDWGRWVTGELFF.

This clonotype was picked up a small number of times. The V call is TRBV20-1, the J call TRBJ1-6; D gene ambiguous. Per the germline V gene, CDR1 is DFQATT and CDR2 is SNEGSKA (reference sequence). This CDR3 contains 14 residues. V was trimmed by 5 bases and J by 10 bases, leaving 18 bases between them. CDR3 DNA sequence: TGCAGTGCTGTGAACGACGCGTCCATGTCACCCCTCCACTTT. It yields the protein CSAVNDASMSPLHF.

This clonotype was found many times. The chain recombines TRBV12-3 or TRBV12-4 with TRBJ2-1; 7 positions match TRBD2. V was pared by 3 bases and J by 4 bases, with 9 bases of the junction left unmatched. The CDR3 spans 16 residues. CDR3 nucleotides: TGTGCCAGCAGTTTCGCCGCGGGAGTCGCGTACAATGAGCAGTTCTTC. Amino acid sequence: CASSFAAGVAYNEQFF.

There are many counts of this clonotype. V usage is TRBV28 and J usage is TRBJ2-3, with a possible D match to TRBD1 (6 bases). V dropped 5 bases and J dropped 2 bases, with 23 bases sitting between them. The length of the CDR3 is 18 residues. The V gene's germline CDR1 is MDHEN and CDR2 SYDVKM. CDR3 sequence: CASSAPGERGYYTDTQYF. The CDR3 DNA reads as TGTGCCAGCAGTGCCCCAGGGGAGAGGGGTTATTACACAGATACGCAGTATTTT.

There are many counts of this clonotype. This chain connects TRBV3-1 to TRBJ1-1; D unresolved. This CDR3 contains 13 residues. The germline V gene encodes CDR1 LGHDT and CDR2 YNNKEL (reference sequence). V was cut by 6 bases and J by 4 bases, with 12 bases left in between. The CDR3 protein is CASRESRGTEAFF. CDR3 nucleotide sequence: TGTGCCAGCAGGGAATCGCGCGGCACTGAAGCTTTCTTT.

This clonotype was recorded a few times. J is TRBJ1-2 and V is TRBV20-1, with D possibly being TRBD1 (6 bases). Germline CDR1 and CDR2: DFQATT and SNEGSKA (reference sequence). V lost 6 bases and J lost 8, with 25 bases in between. This CDR3 has 15 amino acids. CDR3 in amino acids: CSASASGLGALGYTF. CDR3 nucleotide sequence: TGCAGTGCCTCGGCTAGTGGGCTGGGGGCCTTAGGCTACACCTTC.

The chain couples TRBV7-8 to TRBJ2-1, with 8 bases fitting TRBD1. The CDR3 contains 15 residues. Per the germline V gene, CDR1 is SGHVS and CDR2 is FQNEAQ. V shed 4 bases, J shed 10 bases, and the junction held 12 bases outside the gene matches. In DNA, the CDR3 is TGTGCCAGCAGCTCTTTGGGACAGGAGCAGGAGGAGCAGTTCTTC. This translates into CASSSLGQEQEEQFF.

The genes are TRBV7-2 and TRBJ1-5; 12 bases map to TRBD1. Germline loops: CDR1 SGHTA, CDR2 FQGNSA. The length of the CDR3 is 14 residues. With V trimmed by 5 bases and J by 7 bases, 3 bases remained unmatched. This CDR3 reads CASSRDRGQQPQHF. Written as DNA, the CDR3 is TGTGCCAGCAGCCGGGACAGGGGGCAACAGCCCCAGCATTTT.

V and J are TRBV4-1 and TRBJ2-1, with D unclear. Per the germline V gene, CDR1 is MGHRA and CDR2 is YSYEKL. Deletions cut 1 base from V and 4 bases from J, with 11 bases between. The CDR3 extends over 15 amino acids. The CDR3 protein is CASSQVQGRYNEQFF. CDR3 coding DNA: TGCGCCAGCAGCCAAGTCCAAGGTAGATACAATGAGCAGTTCTTC.

Only a few counts were recorded for this clonotype. The V and J genes are TRBV20-1 and TRBJ2-7, with 9 bases lining up with TRBD2. The CDR3 sequence is 13 residues long. Germline CDR1 and CDR2: DFQATT and SNEGSKA (reference sequence). V shed 4 bases and J 9 bases; nucleotides not matched to a gene: 10. The CDR3 DNA sequence: TGCAGTGCTACCCTAGCGGGACTGAGCGTGCAGTACTTC. It specifies CSATLAGLSVQYF.

This clonotype was observed a handful of times. This chain uses TRBV29-1 with TRBJ1-4, with D tentatively TRBD1 (6 bases). The CDR3 consists of 14 residues. Per the germline V gene, CDR1 is SQVTM and CDR2 is ANQGSEA. V was shortened by 6 bases and J by 3 bases, with 14 bases between the two germline ends. CDR3 sequence reads: CSVETRGPNEKLFF. The CDR3 bases are TGCAGCGTAGAAACCAGGGGACCTAATGAAAAACTGTTTTTT.

V gene TRBV6-4 combines with J gene TRBJ1-6; D ambiguous. V lost 4 bases, J lost 9 bases, and 16 bases lay in between. Germline CDR1 MRHNA, CDR2 SNTAGT. CDR3 length: 15 residues. CDR3 protein: CASSGTSAPGSPLHF. The CDR3 nucleotides are TGTGCCAGCAGTGGGACTAGCGCTCCGGGTTCACCCCTCCACTTT.

The rearrangement uses TRBV20-1 and TRBJ2-1; D might be TRBD1 (5 bases). The CDR3 sequence is 11 residues long. V lost 5 bases, J lost 8 bases, and 10 bases lay in between. In germline, CDR1 is DFQATT, CDR2 SNEGSKA (reference sequence). The CDR3 nucleotides are TGCAGTGCTCCAATAGGGGATGAGCAGTTCTTC. This codes for CSAPIGDEQFF.

This clonotype was seen ten or more times. This sequence joins TRBV6-1 and TRBJ1-2, with D tentatively TRBD1 (6 bases). Between the trimmed V and J ends, which lost 7 bases and 4 bases, there was a span of 10 bases. The CDR3 length is 12 residues. The germline gives CDR1 MNHNS, CDR2 SASEGT. The CDR3 bases are TGTGCCAGCACCGAACAGGGCTATGGCTACACCTTC. Translation gives CASTEQGYGYTF.

This clonotype occurred many times. The chain combines TRBV28 with TRBJ2-4; 11 positions agree with TRBD1. Germline assignment: CDR1 MDHEN and CDR2 SYDVKM. The junction had 10 bases not matched to a gene; V was cut back by 8 bases and J by 1 base. CDR3 length: 17 residues. The CDR3 region has the DNA TGTGCCAGCGGTCGGGACAGGGGGTCGATGGCCAAAAACATTCAGTACTTC. Translating it yields CASGRDRGSMAKNIQYF. Variable domain in full (rest from reference TRBV28 and TRBJ2-4): DVKVTQSSRYLVKRTGEKVFLECVQDMDHENMFWYRQDPGLGLRLIYFSYDVKMKEKGDIPEGYSVSREKKERFSLILESASTNQTSMYLCASGRDRGSMAKNIQYFGAGTRLSVL.

This clonotype was observed many times. This chain connects TRBV29-1 to TRBJ2-5, with D unclear. V dropped 6 bases and J dropped 2 bases, with 10 bases sitting between them. The length of the CDR3 is 12 residues. From germline, CDR1 is SQVTM and CDR2 ANQGSEA. In DNA form, the CDR3 reads TGCAGCGTGGCGGTTGAACAAGAGACCCAGTACTTC. Amino acid sequence: CSVAVEQETQYF.

The sample holds a few counts of this clonotype. V and J are TRBV24-1 and TRBJ2-3; D gene unclear. The germline V gene has CDR1 KGHDR and CDR2 SFDVKD. This CDR3 is built from 14 residues. The germline V and J ends were trimmed by 5 bases and 3 bases, with 11 bases remaining between them. The CDR3 DNA is TGTGCCACCAGTGTCGGTCCGGAGACAGATACGCAGTATTTT. Translating it yields CATSVGPETDTQYF.